Each of the 3 T cell receptor beta chains below was sequenced from the same sample in a study of blood T cell repertoires in COVID-19. TCRdb's copy holds only in-frame clones and misses some; the assay was immunoSEQ multiplex PCR. The sample shows 100,000 to 150,000 clones, over 75% of them seen only once. The sequencing input was peripheral blood. Source of these receptors: an elderly man with active or convalescent COVID-19.

The chain joins TRBV29-1 to TRBJ2-2; 12 nucleotides line up with TRBD1. Per germline, CDR1 SQVTM and CDR2 ANQGSEA. Losses at the gene ends were 6 bases for V and 3 bases for J; bases not matched to a gene: 8. This CDR3 comprises 16 residues. CDR3 sequence reads: CSVTRDRGRYTGELFF. The CDR3 DNA is TGCAGCGTGACAAGGGACAGGGGGCGGTACACCGGGGAGCTGTTTTTT.

The gene calls are TRBV6-5 and TRBJ1-1; 9 bases are shared with TRBD1. J gave up 5 bases and V 0 bases, and 7 bases lay outside the gene matches. Germline-derived CDR1 and CDR2 are MNHEY and SVGAGI. The CDR3 extends over 16 amino acids. This chain's CDR3 is CASSYSGQGRFTEAFF. The CDR3 DNA reads TGTGCCAGCAGTTACTCCGGACAGGGGCGGTTTACTGAAGCTTTCTTT.

The J gene is TRBJ2-7, the V gene TRBV7-9, with D perhaps matching TRBD1 (6 bases). Germline V lookup: CDR1 SEHNR, CDR2 FQNEAQ (reference sequence). V gave up 2 bases and J gave up 5 bases, with 10 bases separating them. The CDR3 runs 13 residues. The CDR3 sequence is CASSLNREDEQYF. The CDR3 DNA reads TGTGCCAGCAGCTTAAACAGGGAAGACGAGCAGTACTTC.